In this sample, the clone carrying this T cell receptor (beta chain) turned up once. CDR1 MNHEY and CDR2 SMNVEV come from the germline V gene (reference sequence). The V and J ends lost 6 bases and 7 bases respectively, with 13 bases between them. The CDR3 consists of 13 residues. This specimen comes from a study of T cell responses to AZD1222 COVID-19 vaccine. The data were produced by immunoSEQ multiplex PCR, yet TCRdb's version contains in-frame clones alone and is incomplete. Among 120,000 or so clones listed, 80% to 90% were seen once. The TCR sequence derives from an adult in good health. The V call is TRBV27, the J call TRBJ1-5; a possible D gene is TRBD1 (5 bases). The sequencing used peripheral blood, collected on day 0 of AZD1222 vaccination. The DNA of the CDR3 is TGTGCCAGCAGCGCGGGGGTGGCCCAGCCCCAGCATTTT. Its protein product is CASSAGVAQPQHF.